This entry features one T cell receptor beta chain sequence. Profiling relied on immunoSEQ multiplex PCR, and the TCRdb table lists in-frame clones only, not all of them. This table holds some 150,000 clones, approximately 87% found once. The CDR3 is 14 amino acids. V shed 0 bases and J shed 3 bases, with 10 bases lying between them. Germline V gene sequence: CDR1 SGHNT, CDR2 YYREEE (reference sequence). This record belongs to a study of T cell responses to AZD1222 COVID-19 vaccine. The V gene is TRBV5-4, the J gene TRBJ2-7, with D tentatively TRBD1 or TRBD2 (6 bases each). Specimen: peripheral blood, collected 28 days after the second AZD1222 dose. This sequence was found in an adult who received the AZD1222 COVID-19 vaccine. CDR3 residues: CASSLGGASYEQYF. The CDR3, as DNA: TGTGCCAGCAGCTTGGGGGGGGCGAGCTACGAGCAGTACTTC.